This T cell receptor beta chain was recovered during a study of T-cell reconstitution after alpha-beta-depleted transplantation in children. General study results and limits: T-cell numbers and diversity, one year after transplant, stemmed largely from T cells that were newly produced.

The V end was cut by 6 bases, the J end by 0 bases, with 14 bases between. Germline V gene sequence: CDR1 MNHNS, CDR2 SASEGT. The CDR3 covers 15 residues. On this clonotype: The antigen is undetermined.

Preparation of the TCRbeta library used unique molecular identifiers. TCRdb called the PCR reads again in MiXCR, with one record for every CDR3 protein. The data contain around 190,000 distinct CDR3 sequences, about 7% of them singletons. The chain joins TRBV6-1 to TRBJ1-1; no clear D. The sequencing used PBMCs, collected before TCRalphabeta/CD19-depleted stem cell transplant. The TCR was taken from a boy younger than 10 with acute lymphoblastic leukemia, due to receive a stem cell transplant. The CDR3 DNA reads TGTGCCAGCAGGACTAAGGAATTCATGAACACTGAAGCTTTCTTT. Its protein is CASRTKEFMNTEAFF.